The next 2 T cell receptor beta chains were all read from a single sample in a study of blood T cells in healthy people across ages. Primers used in a second PCR of about 7 to 12 cycles were a sample-barcoded 5' primer and a J-beta primer mix. One entry per CDR3 protein results from TCRdb running MiXCR on the 5' RACE reads. The sample shows 1,300,000 or so distinct CDR3 sequences, 59% of them seen only once. The sample consisted of blood. These receptors came from a man aged 18 to 30 in good health.

The chain joins TRBV5-1 to TRBJ2-1; D unresolved. Germline CDR1 and CDR2: SGHRS and YFSETQ. The CDR3 spans 15 residues. Between the trimmed V and J ends, which lost 4 bases and 4 bases, there was a span of 15 bases. The CDR3 here is CASSAVDREYNEQFF. In DNA form, the CDR3 reads TGCGCCAGCAGCGCCGTAGATAGAGAATACAATGAGCAGTTCTTC.

This clonotype was found once. The rearrangement uses TRBV20-1 and TRBJ2-1, with 8 bases matching TRBD2. V lost 5 bases to trimming and J lost 1 base; unmatched junction nucleotides: 4. The germline gives CDR1 DFQATT, CDR2 SNEGSKA (reference sequence). This CDR3 has 14 amino acids. Here the CDR3 DNA reads TGCAGTGCTGGGACTAGATGGTCCTACAATGAGCAGTTCTTC. Translation gives CSAGTRWSYNEQFF.